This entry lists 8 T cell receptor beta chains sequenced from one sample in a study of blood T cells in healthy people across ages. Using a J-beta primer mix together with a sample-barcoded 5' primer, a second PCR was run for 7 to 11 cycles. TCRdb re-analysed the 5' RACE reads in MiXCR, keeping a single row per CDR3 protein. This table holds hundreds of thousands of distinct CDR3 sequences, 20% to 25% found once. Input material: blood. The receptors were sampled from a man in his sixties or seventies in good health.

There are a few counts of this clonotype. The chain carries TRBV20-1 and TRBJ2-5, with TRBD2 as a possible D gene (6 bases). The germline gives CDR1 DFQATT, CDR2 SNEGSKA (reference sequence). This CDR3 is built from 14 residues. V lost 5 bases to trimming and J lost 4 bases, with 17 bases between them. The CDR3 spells CSAFVSGVGETQYF. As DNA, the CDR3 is TGCAGTGCTTTTGTGTCGGGAGTCGGAGAGACCCAGTACTTC.

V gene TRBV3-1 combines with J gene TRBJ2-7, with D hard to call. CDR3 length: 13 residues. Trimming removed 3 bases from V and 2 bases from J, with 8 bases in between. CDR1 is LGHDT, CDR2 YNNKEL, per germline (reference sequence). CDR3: CASSQGTAYEQYF. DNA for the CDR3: TGTGCCAGCAGCCAGGGTACAGCCTACGAGCAGTACTTC.

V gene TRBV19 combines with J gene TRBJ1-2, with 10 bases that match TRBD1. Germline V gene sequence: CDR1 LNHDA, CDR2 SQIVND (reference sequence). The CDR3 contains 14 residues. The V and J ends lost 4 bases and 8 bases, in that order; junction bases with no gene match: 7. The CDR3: CASSTSGQGDGYTF. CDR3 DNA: TGTGCCAGTAGTACGTCCGGACAGGGGGACGGCTACACCTTC.

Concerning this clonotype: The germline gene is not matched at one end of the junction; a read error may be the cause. The CDR3 DNA sequence: TGCAGCGTTATCCTGAACACTGAAACTTTCTTT. This encodes CSVILNTETFF. This chain connects TRBV29-1 to TRBJ1-1, with unresolved D. There are 11 residues in the CDR3. Germline CDR1 is SQVTM and CDR2 is ANQGSEA.

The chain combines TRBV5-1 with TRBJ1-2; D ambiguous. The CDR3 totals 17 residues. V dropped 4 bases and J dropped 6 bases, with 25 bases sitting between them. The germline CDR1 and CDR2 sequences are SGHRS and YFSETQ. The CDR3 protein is CASSPYKKEGRKDGYTF. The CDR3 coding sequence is TGCGCCAGCAGCCCATATAAGAAGGAAGGACGGAAAGATGGCTACACCTTC.

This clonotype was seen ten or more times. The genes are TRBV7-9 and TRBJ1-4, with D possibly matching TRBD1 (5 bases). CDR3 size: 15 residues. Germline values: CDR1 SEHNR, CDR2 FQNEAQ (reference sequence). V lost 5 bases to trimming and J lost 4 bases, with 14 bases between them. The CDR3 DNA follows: TGTGCCAGCAGCATCGGACCGGGGGGTAATGAAAAACTGTTTTTT. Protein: CASSIGPGGNEKLFF.

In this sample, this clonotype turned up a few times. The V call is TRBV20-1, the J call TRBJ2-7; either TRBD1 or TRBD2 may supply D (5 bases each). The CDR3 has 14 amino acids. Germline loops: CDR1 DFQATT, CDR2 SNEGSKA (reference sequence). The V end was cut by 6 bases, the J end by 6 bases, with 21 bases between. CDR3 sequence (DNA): TGCAGTGCCAAAGGGGATCGGGGAACGCGCGAGCAGTACTTC. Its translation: CSAKGDRGTREQYF.

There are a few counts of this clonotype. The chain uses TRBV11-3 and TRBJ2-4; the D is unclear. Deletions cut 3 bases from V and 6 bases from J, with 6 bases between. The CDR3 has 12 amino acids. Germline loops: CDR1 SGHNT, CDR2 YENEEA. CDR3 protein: CASSFNRNIQYF. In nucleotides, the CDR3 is TGTGCCAGCAGCTTTAACAGAAACATTCAGTACTTC.